The sequence of this T cell receptor beta chain was determined in a study of technical replicates of blood from several donors. Only in-frame clones appear in the TCRdb table, and some are missing; sequencing was by immunoSEQ multiplex PCR. The sample holds approximately 85,000 clones, roughly 94% seen once. The CDR3 runs to 15 residues. Germline V CDR1 and CDR2: MGHRA, YSYEKL. The V end lost 2 bases, the J end lost 1 base, and 9 bases lay between the germline ends. This receptor was obtained from a human donor in good health. The chain links TRBV4-1 to TRBJ1-3; no definite D call. Sequenced input: T cells isolated from PBMCs. CDR3: CASSQPAGSGNTIYF. The DNA of the CDR3 is TGCGCCAGCAGCCAACCCGCGGGATCTGGAAACACCATATATTTT.